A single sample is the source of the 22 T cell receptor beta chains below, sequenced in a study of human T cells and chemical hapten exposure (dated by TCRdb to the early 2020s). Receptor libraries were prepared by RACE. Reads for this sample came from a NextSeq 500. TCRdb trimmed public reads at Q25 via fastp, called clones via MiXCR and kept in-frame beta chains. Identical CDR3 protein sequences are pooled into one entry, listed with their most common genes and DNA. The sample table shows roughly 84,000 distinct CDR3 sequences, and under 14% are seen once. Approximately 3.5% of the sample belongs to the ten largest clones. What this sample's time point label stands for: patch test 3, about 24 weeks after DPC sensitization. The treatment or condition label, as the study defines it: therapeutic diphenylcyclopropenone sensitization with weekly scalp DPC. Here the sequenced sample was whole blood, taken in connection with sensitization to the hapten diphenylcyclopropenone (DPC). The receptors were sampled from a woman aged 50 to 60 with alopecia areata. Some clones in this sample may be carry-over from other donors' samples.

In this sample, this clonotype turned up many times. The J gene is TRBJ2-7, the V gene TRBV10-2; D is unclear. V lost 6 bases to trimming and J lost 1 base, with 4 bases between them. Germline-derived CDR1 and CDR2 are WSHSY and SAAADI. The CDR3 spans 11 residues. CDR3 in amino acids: CASSPSYEQYF. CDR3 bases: TGCGCCAGCAGCCCGTCCTACGAGCAGTACTTC.

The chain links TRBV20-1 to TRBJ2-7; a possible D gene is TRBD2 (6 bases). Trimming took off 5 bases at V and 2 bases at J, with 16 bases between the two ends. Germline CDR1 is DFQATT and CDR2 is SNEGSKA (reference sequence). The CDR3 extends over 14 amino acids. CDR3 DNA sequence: TGCAGTGCTCCGTGGCGGGCGGGGACCTACGAGCAGTACTTC. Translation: CSAPWRAGTYEQYF.

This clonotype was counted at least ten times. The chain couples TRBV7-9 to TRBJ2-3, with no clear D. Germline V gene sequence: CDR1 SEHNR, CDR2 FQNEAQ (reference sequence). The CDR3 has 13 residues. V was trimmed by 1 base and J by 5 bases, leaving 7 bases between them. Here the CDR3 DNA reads TGTGCCAGCAGCTTAGTGGGAATAGATACGCAGTATTTT. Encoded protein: CASSLVGIDTQYF.

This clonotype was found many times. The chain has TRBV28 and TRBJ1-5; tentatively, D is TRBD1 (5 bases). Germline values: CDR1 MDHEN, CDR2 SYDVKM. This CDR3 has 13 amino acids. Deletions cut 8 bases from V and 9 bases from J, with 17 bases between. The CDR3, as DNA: TGTGCCAGCTATACATCGGGGCCGTGGCCCCAGCATTTT. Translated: CASYTSGPWPQHF.

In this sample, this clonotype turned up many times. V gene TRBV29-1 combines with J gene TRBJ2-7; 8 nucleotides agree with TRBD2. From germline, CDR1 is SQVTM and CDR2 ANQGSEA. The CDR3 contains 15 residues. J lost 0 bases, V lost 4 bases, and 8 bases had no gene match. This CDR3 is CSVAPTSGFSYEQYF. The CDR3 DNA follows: TGCAGCGTTGCCCCTACTAGCGGCTTCTCCTACGAGCAGTACTTC.

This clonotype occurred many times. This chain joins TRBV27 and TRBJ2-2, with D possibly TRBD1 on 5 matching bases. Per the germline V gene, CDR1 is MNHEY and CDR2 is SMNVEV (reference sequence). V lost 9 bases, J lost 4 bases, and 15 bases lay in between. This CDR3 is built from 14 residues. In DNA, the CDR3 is TGTGCCAGTCAAGGGGCAGGCGGCACCGGGGAGCTGTTTTTT. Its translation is CASQGAGGTGELFF.

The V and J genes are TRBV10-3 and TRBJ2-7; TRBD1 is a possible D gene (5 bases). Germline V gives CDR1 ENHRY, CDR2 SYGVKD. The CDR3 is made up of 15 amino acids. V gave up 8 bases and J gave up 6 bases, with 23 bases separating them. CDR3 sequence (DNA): TGTGCCATCGCCAAGGGGTTTGGCCAGACGGGCGAGCAGTACTTC. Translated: CAIAKGFGQTGEQYF.

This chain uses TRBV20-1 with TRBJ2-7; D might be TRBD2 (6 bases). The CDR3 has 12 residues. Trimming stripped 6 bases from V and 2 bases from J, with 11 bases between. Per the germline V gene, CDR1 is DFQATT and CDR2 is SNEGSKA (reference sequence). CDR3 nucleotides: TGCAGTGCGGAGGGCCTTGCCTACGAGCAGTACTTC. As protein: CSAEGLAYEQYF.

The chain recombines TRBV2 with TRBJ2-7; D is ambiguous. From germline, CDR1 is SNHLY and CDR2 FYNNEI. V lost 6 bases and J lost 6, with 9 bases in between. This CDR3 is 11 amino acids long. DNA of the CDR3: TGTGCCAGCAGGAACTTACGCGAGCAGTACTTC. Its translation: CASRNLREQYF.

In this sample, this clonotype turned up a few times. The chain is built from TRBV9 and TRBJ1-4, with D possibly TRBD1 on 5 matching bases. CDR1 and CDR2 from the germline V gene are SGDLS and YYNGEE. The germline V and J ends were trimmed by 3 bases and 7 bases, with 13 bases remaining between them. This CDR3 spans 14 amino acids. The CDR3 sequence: CASSGQSRGEKLFF. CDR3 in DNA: TGTGCCAGCAGCGGACAGTCGAGGGGTGAAAAACTGTTTTTT.

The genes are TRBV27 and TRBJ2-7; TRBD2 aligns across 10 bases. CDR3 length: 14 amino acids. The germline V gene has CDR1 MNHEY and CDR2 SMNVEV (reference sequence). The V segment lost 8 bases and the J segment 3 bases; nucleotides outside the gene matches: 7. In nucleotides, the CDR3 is TGTGCCAGCCGTCTAGCGGGAGAAGTCTACGAGCAGTACTTC. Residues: CASRLAGEVYEQYF.

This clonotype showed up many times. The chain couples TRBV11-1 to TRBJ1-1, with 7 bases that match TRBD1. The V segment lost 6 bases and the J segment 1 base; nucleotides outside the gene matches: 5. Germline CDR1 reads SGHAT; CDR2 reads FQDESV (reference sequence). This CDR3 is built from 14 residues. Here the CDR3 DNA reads TGTGCCAGCAGGCGGGACAGTTCGAACACTGAAGCTTTCTTT. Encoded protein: CASRRDSSNTEAFF.

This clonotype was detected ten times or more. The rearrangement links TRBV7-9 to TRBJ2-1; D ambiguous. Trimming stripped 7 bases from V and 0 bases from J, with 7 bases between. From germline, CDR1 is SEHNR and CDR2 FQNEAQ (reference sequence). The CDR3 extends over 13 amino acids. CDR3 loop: CASTTSSYNEQFF. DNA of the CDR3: TGTGCCAGCACAACCTCCTCCTACAATGAGCAGTTCTTC.

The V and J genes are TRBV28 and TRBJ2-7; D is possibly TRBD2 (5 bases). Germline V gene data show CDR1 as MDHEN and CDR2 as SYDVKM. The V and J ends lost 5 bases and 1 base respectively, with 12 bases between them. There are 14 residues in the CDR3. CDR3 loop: CASSEGTPSYEQYF. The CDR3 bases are TGTGCCAGCAGTGAGGGCACTCCTTCCTACGAGCAGTACTTC.

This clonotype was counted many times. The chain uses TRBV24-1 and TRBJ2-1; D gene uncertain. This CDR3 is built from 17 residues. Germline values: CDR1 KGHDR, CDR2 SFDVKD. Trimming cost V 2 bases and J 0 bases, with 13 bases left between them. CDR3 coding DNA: TGTGCCACCAGTGATTCCCATCGGCCCACCTCCTACAATGAGCAGTTCTTC. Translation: CATSDSHRPTSYNEQFF.

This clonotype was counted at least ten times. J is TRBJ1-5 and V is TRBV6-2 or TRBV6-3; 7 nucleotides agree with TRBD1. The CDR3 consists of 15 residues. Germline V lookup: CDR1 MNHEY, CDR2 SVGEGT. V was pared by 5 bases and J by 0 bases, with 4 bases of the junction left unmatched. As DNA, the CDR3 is TGTGCCAGCAGTGAAGGACAGGTTAGCAATCAGCCCCAGCATTTT. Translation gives CASSEGQVSNQPQHF.

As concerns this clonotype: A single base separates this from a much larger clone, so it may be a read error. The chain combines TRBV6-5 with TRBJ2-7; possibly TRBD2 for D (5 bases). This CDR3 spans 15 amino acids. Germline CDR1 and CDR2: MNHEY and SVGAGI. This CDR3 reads CASRYWGARLAEQYF. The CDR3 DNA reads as TGTGCCAGCAGATACTGGGGAGCCCGCCTGGCCGAGCAGTACTTC.

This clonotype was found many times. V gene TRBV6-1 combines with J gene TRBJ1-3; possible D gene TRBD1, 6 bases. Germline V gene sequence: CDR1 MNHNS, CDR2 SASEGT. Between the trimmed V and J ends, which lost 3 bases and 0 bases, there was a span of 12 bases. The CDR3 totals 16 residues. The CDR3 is CASSDRTARSGNTIYF. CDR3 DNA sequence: TGTGCCAGCAGTGACAGGACAGCGCGCTCTGGAAACACCATATATTTT.

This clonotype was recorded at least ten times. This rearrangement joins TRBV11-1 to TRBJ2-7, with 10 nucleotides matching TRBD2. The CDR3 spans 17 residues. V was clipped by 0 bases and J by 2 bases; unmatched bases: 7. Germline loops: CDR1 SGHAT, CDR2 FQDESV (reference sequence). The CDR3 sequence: CASSLAGGLAGAYEQYF. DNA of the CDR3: TGTGCCAGCAGCTTAGCTGGTGGGCTAGCGGGGGCCTACGAGCAGTACTTC.

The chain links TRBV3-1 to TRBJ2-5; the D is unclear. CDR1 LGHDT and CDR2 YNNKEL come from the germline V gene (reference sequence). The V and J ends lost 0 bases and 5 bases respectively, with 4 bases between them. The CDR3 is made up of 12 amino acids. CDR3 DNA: TGTGCCAGCAGCCAAGATACTGAGACCCAGTACTTC. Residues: CASSQDTETQYF.

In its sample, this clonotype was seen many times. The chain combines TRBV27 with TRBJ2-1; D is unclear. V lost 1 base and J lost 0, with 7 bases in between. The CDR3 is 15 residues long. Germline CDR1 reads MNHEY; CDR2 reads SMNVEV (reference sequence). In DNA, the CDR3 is TGTGCCAGCAGTTTATGGTCGAGCTCCTACAATGAGCAGTTCTTC. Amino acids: CASSLWSSSYNEQFF.

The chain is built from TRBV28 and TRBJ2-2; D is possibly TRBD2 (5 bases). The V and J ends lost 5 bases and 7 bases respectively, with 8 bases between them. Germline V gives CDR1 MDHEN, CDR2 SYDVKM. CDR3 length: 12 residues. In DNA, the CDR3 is TGTGCCAGCAGTGAGCGGATCGGGGAGCTGTTTTTT. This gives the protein CASSERIGELFF.